These T cell receptor beta chains were read from a single sample in a study of cytomegalovirus exposure and HLA in healthy donors. Profiling relied on immunoSEQ multiplex PCR, and the TCRdb table lists in-frame clones only, not all of them. The top ten hold 4.5% to 6% of the sample, which has under 250,000 clones, 70% to 90% seen once. Sequenced: PBMCs. Every receptor here comes from a woman younger than 30 in good health and CMV-seronegative. Each CDR3 is given with its conserved first and last residue.

>TRBV27|TRBJ2-7
CASCSLREASYEQYF
>TRBV30|TRBJ2-3
CAWSPLWGGSDTQYF
>TRBV14|TRBJ2-3
CASSQATGPNVGTDTQYF
>TRBV5-6|TRBJ2-1
CASSPLTGDPYNEQFF
>TRBV13|TRBJ1-2
CASSLGVRQTANYGYTF
>TRBV5-1|TRBJ2-2
CASSDLAGDLAGELFF
>TRBV20-1|TRBJ2-3
CSEERADTQYF
>TRBV27|TRBJ2-7
CASSSSYEQYF
>TRBV30|TRBJ1-4
CAWERQANEKLFF
>TRBV11-2|TRBJ2-1
CASSRPRLANSYNEQFF
>TRBV6-1|TRBJ1-2
CASSGEGADGYTF
>TRBV5-1|TRBJ1-1
CASSPDRVNTEAFF
>TRBV5-5|TRBJ1-2
CASSGTLTGAVWHGYTF
>TRBV27|TRBJ1-5
CASSLSGGQGLFQPQHF
>TRBV28|TRBJ2-7
CASIAGTASYEQYF
>TRBV28|TRBJ1-2
CASSIPGTGGRPTF
>TRBV19|TRBJ1-5
CASSNPVDRGQPQHF
>TRBV27|TRBJ1-4
CASSFLGPGEKLFF
>TRBV5-1|TRBJ2-2
CASSFPTGGLYTGELFF